A selection of T cell receptor beta chains follows, all from one sample in a study of blood T cell repertoires in COVID-19. The protocol was immunoSEQ multiplex PCR, while the TCRdb copy is restricted to in-frame clones and leaves out a portion. This sample carries a few hundred thousand clones, 85% of them seen once, and the ten largest clones take 3.6%. Material: peripheral blood. These receptors were collected from a woman under 30 with acute or convalescent COVID-19. The CDR3 runs from the conserved cysteine through the conserved F or W. D genes are given only for firm matches. Part of the rows lack a size; the others show once, few, many or a class for expanded clones.

TRBJ1-1 | TRBV7-3 | . | . | TGTGCCAGCAGCCCCAGGGGGAACACTGAAGCTTTCTTT | CASSPRGNTEAFF
TRBJ2-5 | TRBV2 | . | TRBD2 | TGTGCCAGCAGTGAATCTGGGACTAGCGGGAGGATGGGGACCCAGTACTTC | CASSESGTSGRMGTQYF
TRBJ1-1 | TRBV11-3 | . | . | TGTGCCAGCAGCTTAGTATCTAACACTGAAGCTTTCTTT | CASSLVSNTEAFF
TRBJ1-3 | TRBV4-1 | . | . | TGCGCCAGCAGCCAAATACAGGGAAACACCATATATTTT | CASSQIQGNTIYF
TRBJ2-5 | TRBV5-1 | . | . | TGCGCCAGCAGGCCTCTACTAGTCTTCGAGACCCAGTACTTC | CASRPLLVFETQYF
TRBJ1-5 | TRBV10-3 | once | . | TGTGCCATCAGTGAGGGAGGGTATAGCAATCAGCCCCAGCATTTT | CAISEGGYSNQPQHF
TRBJ2-2 | TRBV5-4 | . | TRBD2 | TGTGCCAGCAGCTTTGAAAGCGGGAGGACGGGGGAGCTGTTTTTT | CASSFESGRTGELFF
TRBJ1-2 | TRBV30 | . | . | TGTGCCTGGAGGCCAGGGGAGGGGTTCAACTATGGCTACACCTTC | CAWRPGEGFNYGYTF
TRBJ2-3 | TRBV5-6 | . | TRBD1 | TGTGCCAGCAGCGGCACAGGGGCGGAATCCGATACGCAGTATTTT | CASSGTGAESDTQYF
TRBJ2-6 | TRBV19 | . | . | TGTGCCAGTGGGGCAGGGTCTCTCCCTGGGGCCAACGTCCTGACTTTC | CASGAGSLPGANVLTF
TRBJ1-1 | TRBV6-5 | once | TRBD1 | TGTGCCGGTGGGACAGGGGGCTTCGGAACTGAAGCTTTCTTT | CAGGTGGFGTEAFF
TRBJ1-1 | TRBV29-1 | once | . | TGCAGCGTCGGCGACACCTTGAACACTGAAGCTTTCTTT | CSVGDTLNTEAFF
TRBJ1-6 | TRBV5-8 | few | . | TGTGCCAGCAGATATGACAACTATAATTCACCCCTCCACTTT | CASRYDNYNSPLHF
TRBJ2-5 | TRBV4-1 | few | . | TGCGCCAGCAGCCAAGAAAGGGGGGGAGCTGGGGAGACCCAGTACTTC | CASSQERGGAGETQYF
TRBJ2-7 | TRBV5-1 | . | . | TGCGCCAGCAGCATTTCTACAGACCCCTCCTACGAGCAGTACTTC | CASSISTDPSYEQYF
TRBJ1-2 | TRBV28 | . | . | TGTGCCAGCAGTAGGGACAAAGGGAAAGGCGGCTACACCTTC | CASSRDKGKGGYTF
TRBJ1-1 | TRBV6-5 | once | TRBD1 | TGTGCCAGCAGTCCCGGACAGGGTCAAAGGACTGAAGCTTTCTTT | CASSPGQGQRTEAFF
TRBJ1-3 | TRBV19 | . | . | TGTGCCAGTAGTATAGAATTGGCCCTCGGAAACACCATATATTTT | CASSIELALGNTIYF
TRBJ2-5 | TRBV7-9 | . | TRBD2 | TGTGCCAGCAGCTTATCTGGACATGGCGGACTAGCGGGGTGGGAGACCCAGTACTTC | CASSLSGHGGLAGWETQYF
TRBJ1-1 | TRBV2 | . | . | TGTGCCAGCAGTGACAGCACTGAAGCTTTCTTT | CASSDSTEAFF
TRBJ1-1 | TRBV29-1 | . | . | TGCAGCGTTGATGGCGGGATTAACACTGAAGCTTTCTTT | CSVDGGINTEAFF
TRBJ1-2 | TRBV2 | . | . | TGTGCCAGCCGGAACAGGAGCAACTATGGCTACACCTTC | CASRNRSNYGYTF
TRBJ2-7 | TRBV28 | . | . | TGTGCCAGCAGTTTAACGGGGTACGAGCAGTACTTC | CASSLTGYEQYF
TRBJ1-2 | TRBV29-1 | . | . | TGCAGCGTTGATGCCGGTGGCTACACCTTC | CSVDAGGYTF
TRBJ2-1 | TRBV13 | . | TRBD2 | TGTGCCAGCAGCTCCCCAGCGGGGGGGCTGGATGAGCAGTTCTTC | CASSSPAGGLDEQFF
TRBJ2-1 | TRBV27 | . | . | TGTGCCAGCAGTTTCTCCAGGGGCGACTACAATGAGCAGTTCTTC | CASSFSRGDYNEQFF
TRBJ1-4 | TRBV28 | . | TRBD1 | TGTGCCAGCAGTTCCCGGGACAGGATCGCTAATGAAAAACTGTTTTTT | CASSSRDRIANEKLFF
TRBJ2-3 | TRBV5-1 | . | TRBD1 | TGCGCCAGCAGCTCAACAGGGGGCGCATCTAGCACAGATACGCAGTATTTT | CASSSTGGASSTDTQYF
TRBJ1-2 | TRBV10-3 | . | . | TGTGCCATCACCGTCGACAAATCCGACGATTGGGGCTACACCTTC | CAITVDKSDDWGYTF
TRBJ1-2 | TRBV9 | . | TRBD1 | TGTGCCAGCAGCACACGGACAGGGGAGTCGGTACATGGCTACACCTTC | CASSTRTGESVHGYTF
TRBJ2-7 | TRBV6-5 | . | TRBD2 | TGTGCCAGTCAACTAGCGGGAGGGACCGAGCAGTACTTC | CASQLAGGTEQYF
TRBJ1-3 | TRBV6-5 | . | . | TGTGCCAGCAGTTACTTTGGACAGAGCTCTGGAAACACCATATATTTT | CASSYFGQSSGNTIYF
TRBJ1-3 | TRBV19 | . | TRBD1 | TGTGCCAGTATGGGACAGGGGATCGGAAACACCATATATTTT | CASMGQGIGNTIYF
TRBJ1-2 | TRBV9 | . | . | TGTGCCAGCAGCGTAGATGAAGGGGTGGGTTATGGCTACACCTTC | CASSVDEGVGYGYTF
TRBJ1-2 | TRBV6-1 | few | . | TGTGCCAGCAGTGAATCTGAGGGCCCTACGGGAGGCTACACCTTC | CASSESEGPTGGYTF
TRBJ2-5 | TRBV5-6 | once | TRBD2 | TGTGCCAGCAGCTTACTAGCGGGGGGCCAAGAGACCCAGTACTTC | CASSLLAGGQETQYF
TRBJ1-5 | TRBV5-5 | once | . | TGTGCCAGCAGCCTCCAGGGGATGGGAAATCAGCCCCAGCATTTT | CASSLQGMGNQPQHF
TRBJ1-2 | TRBV2 | . | . | TGTGCCAGCAGAGGAAACCAGGGTTCGGGTGGCTACACCTTC | CASRGNQGSGGYTF
TRBJ1-6 | TRBV28 | . | . | TGTGCCAGCAAGTTGACCGAAGGGGCCTCACCCCTCCACTTT | CASKLTEGASPLHF
TRBJ2-7 | TRBV9 | . | TRBD1 | TGTGCCAGCAGCGTAGAGTCCGGGACAGGGAACGAGCAGTACTTC | CASSVESGTGNEQYF
TRBJ2-3 | TRBV6-4 | . | TRBD1 | TGTGCCAGCAGTTTAACAGGGGACCGCGGGACAGATACGCAGTATTTT | CASSLTGDRGTDTQYF
TRBJ1-5 | TRBV19 | . | . | TGTGCCAGTAGTCTTGGCGGTGGCAATCAGCCCCAGCATTTT | CASSLGGGNQPQHF
TRBJ1-6 | TRBV6-6 | . | . | TGTGCCAGCGCGGGGTATAATTCACCCCTCCACTTT | CASAGYNSPLHF
TRBJ1-4 | TRBV9 | . | . | TGTGCCAGCGGACTAGGACACGCCAATGAAAAACTGTTTTTT | CASGLGHANEKLFF
TRBJ2-1 | TRBV5-8 | . | . | TGTGCCAGCAGTTCAATACAGGTAGGCTCGTATGAGCAGTTCTTC | CASSSIQVGSYEQFF
TRBJ1-5 | TRBV28 | . | . | TGTGCCAGCACCCTAGGGGCCTATAGCAATCAGCCCCAGCATTTT | CASTLGAYSNQPQHF
TRBJ1-5 | TRBV6-6 | . | . | TGTGCCAGCAGCCCAGGGGATGGGCAGCCCCAGCATTTT | CASSPGDGQPQHF
TRBJ1-1 | TRBV24-1 | . | TRBD1 | TGTGCCACCAGTGGGAGGGACAGCTACACTGAAGCTTTCTTT | CATSGRDSYTEAFF
TRBJ2-4 | TRBV6-6 | once | . | TGTGCCAGCAGCCCCAATGAAAACATTCAGTACTTC | CASSPNENIQYF
TRBJ2-7 | TRBV28 | . | TRBD1 | TGTGCCAGCAGCCTCGGACAGGGGTTTTCCTACGAGCAGTACTTC | CASSLGQGFSYEQYF
TRBJ2-7 | TRBV4-1 | . | . | TGCGCCAGCAGCCAGGTGCGGGCGGAGCAGTACTTC | CASSQVRAEQYF
TRBJ2-7 | TRBV9 | . | TRBD1 | TGTGCCAGCAGCGTCGCAGGGGGCGGTTCCTACGAGCAGTACTTC | CASSVAGGGSYEQYF
TRBJ2-5 | TRBV19 | . | . | TGTGCCAGTAGTCAGCAGGGGTACCAAGAGACCCAGTACTTC | CASSQQGYQETQYF